This paragraph reports one T cell receptor beta chain. Its antigen remains unknown. This entry comes from a study of T cells in Graves' hyperthyroidism and ophthalmopathy. For the study at large: The authors collected peripheral blood at initial diagnosis, before any treatment. Study conclusions and caveats: Blood also showed most of the thyroid clonotypes that were expanded above 0.001.

It was RNA transcripts that yielded the amplified TCR beta CDR3 regions. TCR CDR3 regions were first amplified by RT-PCR with HTBI primers. TCRdb analysed the multiplex PCR reads with MiXCR anew, one entry per CDR3 protein. The table lists 92,000 or so distinct CDR3 sequences, around 50% of them singletons. This CDR3 contains 14 residues. CDR1 is KGHDR and CDR2 is SFDVKD in the germline V gene. Trimming took off 4 bases at V and 7 bases at J, with 15 bases between the two ends. The TCR sequence derives from a middle-aged woman with Graves' hyperthyroidism. The material sequenced was blood. The rearrangement uses TRBV24-1 and TRBJ1-1; D perhaps matches TRBD1 (5 bases). The DNA for the CDR3 is TGTGCCACCAGTGACCCTCGGGGCGGGAGTGAAGCTTTCTTT. Encoded protein: CATSDPRGGSEAFF.